These 9 T cell receptor beta chains were sequenced from one sample in a study of lymphopenia after photon versus proton radiotherapy. Using immunoSEQ multiplex PCR, the repertoire was profiled, and TCRdb retains in-frame clones only, with some absent. Of some 27,000 clones listed, over 75% are singletons. Sequenced here: peripheral blood, sampled from a patient treated with photon-based radiotherapy. Source of these receptors: a man aged 50-60 years with gastric cancer.

This clone was counted a few times. This rearrangement joins TRBV18 to TRBJ1-6; D is undetermined. Germline V gene lookup returns CDR1 KGHSH and CDR2 LQKENI. The CDR3 sequence is 12 residues long. V shed 4 bases and J shed 7 bases, with 5 bases lying between them. The CDR3 spells CASSQGNSPLHF. The CDR3 DNA follows: TGTGCCAGCTCACAAGGGAATTCACCCCTCCACTTT.

V usage is TRBV11-2 and J usage is TRBJ1-1, with 8 bases lining up with TRBD1. The germline V gene encodes CDR1 SGHAT and CDR2 FQNNGV. The CDR3 loop spans 13 amino acids. The V gene end was trimmed by 5 bases and the J gene end by 10 bases; junction bases not matched to a gene: 9. The CDR3 coding sequence is TGTGCCAGCAGCCAGGACAGGGTAACTCGAGCTTTCTTT. Protein: CASSQDRVTRAFF. Looking up the rest from reference TRBV11-2 and TRBJ1-1 gives the full variable domain: EAGVAQSPRYKIIEKRQSVAFWCNPISGHATLYWYQQILGQGPKLLIQFQNNGVVDDSQLPKDRFSAERLKGVDSTLKIQPAKLEDSAVYLCASSQDRVTRAFFGQGTRLTVV.

This clone came up a few times. The chain links TRBV6-1 to TRBJ2-7, with TRBD2 matching over 10 bases. Germline loops: CDR1 MNHNS, CDR2 SASEGT. V trimming: 3 bases; J trimming: 0 bases; junction bases outside the gene matches: 2. The CDR3 is made up of 15 amino acids. The DNA for the CDR3 is TGTGCCAGCAGTGAGGGGACTAGCGTCTCCTACGAGCAGTACTTC. The encoded protein is CASSEGTSVSYEQYF.

V is TRBV19 and J is TRBJ2-7, with TRBD2 identical over 11 bases. This CDR3 region has 15 residues. Germline CDR1 LNHDA, CDR2 SQIVND (reference sequence). The trim removed 6 bases at V and 2 bases at J, leaving 6 bases unmatched. CDR3 protein: CASSRTSGGTYEQYF. The CDR3 region has the DNA TGTGCCAGTAGCAGAACTAGCGGGGGAACCTACGAGCAGTACTTC.

The gene calls are TRBV11-2 and TRBJ2-5; D is perhaps TRBD1 or TRBD2 (6 bases each). The V and J ends lost 5 bases and 4 bases respectively, with 17 bases between them. Germline values: CDR1 SGHAT, CDR2 FQNNGV. This CDR3 has 15 residues. In DNA, the CDR3 is TGTGCCAGCAGCCGAGGGGGGCAGGTAGGAGAGACCCAGTACTTC. Protein sequence: CASSRGGQVGETQYF.

This clone occurred once. The genes are TRBV27 and TRBJ1-1; 9 nucleotides align to TRBD1. This CDR3 is built from 15 residues. CDR1 and CDR2 from the germline V gene are MNHEY and SMNVEV (reference sequence). The V and J ends lost 5 bases and 3 bases, in that order; junction bases with no gene match: 7. The DNA of the CDR3 is TGTGCCAGCAGTCTAGGGACAGGGAGGGACACTGAAGCTTTCTTT. This encodes CASSLGTGRDTEAFF.

The J gene is TRBJ1-1, the V gene TRBV7-2; no definite D call. From germline, CDR1 is SGHTA and CDR2 FQGNSA. V was shortened by 5 bases and J by 0 bases, with 4 bases between the two germline ends. The CDR3 is 12 residues long. This CDR3 reads CASSIMNTEAFF. The CDR3 nucleotides are TGTGCCAGCAGCATCATGAACACTGAAGCTTTCTTT. Together with reference TRBV7-2 and TRBJ1-1, the CDR3 gives the full variable domain: GAGVSQSPSNKVTEKGKDVELRCDPISGHTALYWYRQSLGQGLEFLIYFQGNSAPDKSGLPSDRFSAERTGGSVSTLTIQRTQQEDSAVYLCASSIMNTEAFFGQGTRLTVV.

The rearrangement uses TRBV6-1 and TRBJ1-2, with D uncertain. This CDR3 region has 14 residues. Between the trimmed V and J ends, which lost 6 bases and 1 base, there was a span of 12 bases. The germline V gene encodes CDR1 MNHNS and CDR2 SASEGT. The CDR3 bases are TGTGCCAGCAGCCCTCGGGGAGGTAACTATGGCTACACCTTC. Translation gives CASSPRGGNYGYTF.

The V call is TRBV6-5, the J call TRBJ2-7, with D perhaps matching TRBD2 (5 bases). This CDR3 is built from 14 residues. Germline V gene sequence: CDR1 MNHEY, CDR2 SVGAGI. Trimming shortened V by 0 bases and J by 6 bases, and 12 bases separated the two germline ends. Here the CDR3 reads CASSYSMTEGEQYF. The DNA of the CDR3 is TGTGCCAGCAGTTACTCGATGACCGAGGGCGAGCAGTACTTC.